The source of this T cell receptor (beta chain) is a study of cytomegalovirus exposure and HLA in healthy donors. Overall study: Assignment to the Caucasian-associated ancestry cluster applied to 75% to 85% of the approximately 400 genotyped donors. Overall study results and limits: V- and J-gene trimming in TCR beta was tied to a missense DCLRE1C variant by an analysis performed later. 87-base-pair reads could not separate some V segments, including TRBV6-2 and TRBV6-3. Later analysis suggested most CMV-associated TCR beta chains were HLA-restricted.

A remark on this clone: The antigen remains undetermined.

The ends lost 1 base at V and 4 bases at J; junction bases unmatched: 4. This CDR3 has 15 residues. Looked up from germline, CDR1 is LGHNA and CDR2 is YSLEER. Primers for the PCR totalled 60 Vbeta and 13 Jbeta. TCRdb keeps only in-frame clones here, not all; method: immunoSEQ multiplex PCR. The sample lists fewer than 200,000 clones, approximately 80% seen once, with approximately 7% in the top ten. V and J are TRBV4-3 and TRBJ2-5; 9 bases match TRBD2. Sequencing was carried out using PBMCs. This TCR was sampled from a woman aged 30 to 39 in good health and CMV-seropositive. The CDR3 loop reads CASSQVAGGRETQYF. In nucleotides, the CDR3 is TGCGCCAGCAGCCAAGTGGCGGGGGGGCGAGAGACCCAGTACTTC.